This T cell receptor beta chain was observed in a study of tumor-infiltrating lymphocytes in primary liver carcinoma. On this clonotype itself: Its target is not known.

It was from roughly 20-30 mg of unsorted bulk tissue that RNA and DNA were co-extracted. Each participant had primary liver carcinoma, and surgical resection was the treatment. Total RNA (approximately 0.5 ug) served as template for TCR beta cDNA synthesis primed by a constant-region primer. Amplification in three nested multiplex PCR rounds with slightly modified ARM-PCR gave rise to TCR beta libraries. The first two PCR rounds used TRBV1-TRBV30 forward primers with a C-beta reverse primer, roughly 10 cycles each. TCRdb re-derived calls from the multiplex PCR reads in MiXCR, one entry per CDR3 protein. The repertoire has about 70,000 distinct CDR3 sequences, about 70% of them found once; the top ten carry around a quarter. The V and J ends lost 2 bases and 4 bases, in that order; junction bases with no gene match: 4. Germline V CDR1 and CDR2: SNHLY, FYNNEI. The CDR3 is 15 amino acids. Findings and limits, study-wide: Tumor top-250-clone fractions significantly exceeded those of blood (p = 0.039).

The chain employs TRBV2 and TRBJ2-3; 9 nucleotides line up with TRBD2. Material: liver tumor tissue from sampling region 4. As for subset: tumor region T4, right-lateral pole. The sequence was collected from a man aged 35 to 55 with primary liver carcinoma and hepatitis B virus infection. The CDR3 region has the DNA TGTGCCAGCAGTGAATTAGCGGGAGAGCCAGATACGCAGTATTTT. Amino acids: CASSELAGEPDTQYF.